The clone carrying this TCR beta chain was counted a few times. The data were taken from a study of blood T cell repertoires in COVID-19. The study recruited people aged 18 to 89 years across under 25 US areas. Researchers sorted participants into cohorts using their self-reported clinical history. Authors' data handling: Reference gene primers were amplified, and this amplification served to estimate nucleated cell counts. Data came from immunoSEQ multiplex PCR; TCRdb stores just in-frame clones and leaves some out. V, J and clone size derive from that table, while D and trimming were established from the DNA sequence. The table includes 250,000 to 350,000 clones, over 75% detected once. This clonotype was obtained from a woman between 18 and 29 years old who had recovered from COVID-19. Sequencing was done on a sample of PBMCs or T cells enriched from blood (not recorded which).

The CDR3: CASTETGSGNTIYF. The CDR3 nucleotides read TGTGCCAGCACCGAAACAGGATCTGGAAACACCATATATTTT. The chain is built from TRBV6-5 and TRBJ1-3; TRBD1 is a possible D gene (5 bases). V was clipped by 7 bases and J by 1 base, with 11 bases between them. Germline V CDR1 and CDR2: MNHEY, SVGAGI. The CDR3 has 14 amino acids.